The 16 T cell receptor beta chains below all came from one sample that was sequenced in a study of CD8 T cells in Susac syndrome. The authors reverse transcribed roughly 0.5 to 1 ug RNA with random hexamers. TCRdb reanalysed the immunoSEQ multiplex PCR reads using MiXCR and keeps one entry per CDR3 protein. The sample gives about 300,000 distinct CDR3 sequences, about 91% of which show up once; about 0.063% is in the top ten. The sample was CD4+ T cells from PBMCs. These TCRs come from a human donor with multiple sclerosis.

The gene calls are TRBV4-3 and TRBJ1-4; D is ambiguous. V dropped 3 bases and J dropped 3 bases, with 11 bases sitting between them. This CDR3 contains 15 residues. Germline CDR1 reads LGHNA; CDR2 reads YSLEER. CDR3 region: CASSQSASANEKLFF. CDR3 in DNA: TGCGCCAGCAGCCAGAGCGCCTCGGCTAATGAAAAACTGTTTTTT.

V usage is TRBV6-5 and J usage is TRBJ1-3; perhaps TRBD1 as D (6 bases). V was trimmed by 2 bases and J by 3 bases, leaving 14 bases between them. Germline CDR1 is MNHEY and CDR2 is SVGAGI. CDR3 length equals 16 residues. In DNA, the CDR3 is TGTGCCAGCAGTTACCGGGGGCAGGGCGGTGGAAACACCATATATTTT. Translated, it gives CASSYRGQGGGNTIYF.

The chain uses TRBV5-6 and TRBJ1-5, with 8 positions matching TRBD1. The ends lost 1 base at V and 7 bases at J; junction bases unmatched: 4. This CDR3 has 14 residues. The germline V gene encodes CDR1 SGHDT and CDR2 YYEEEE. DNA of the CDR3: TGTGCCAGCAGCTTGAGGACAGGGAGCCAGCCCCAGCATTTT. Translated, it gives CASSLRTGSQPQHF.

The rearrangement joins TRBV11-1 to TRBJ2-5; D possibly matches TRBD1 or TRBD2 (5 bases each). The CDR3 runs 14 residues. CDR1 and CDR2 (germline): SGHAT, FQDESV (reference sequence). The V end lost 3 bases, the J end lost 7 bases, and 15 bases lay between the germline ends. This CDR3 reads CASSFAGTWGTQYF. The CDR3 DNA is TGTGCCAGCAGCTTCGCCGGGACGTGGGGGACCCAGTACTTC.

The gene calls are TRBV18 and TRBJ2-2; 7 nucleotides line up with TRBD1. The V segment lost 1 base and the J segment 2 bases; nucleotides outside the gene matches: 1. Germline lookup yields CDR1 KGHSH and CDR2 LQKENI. The CDR3 loop spans 15 amino acids. The CDR3 coding sequence is TGTGCCAGCTCACCACGGGACAGAAACACCGGGGAGCTGTTTTTT. Translating gives CASSPRDRNTGELFF. The full variable domain, its missing parts supplied by reference TRBV18 and TRBJ2-2, is NAGVMQNPRHLVRRRGQEARLRCSPMKGHSHVYWYRQLPEEGLKFMVYLQKENIIDESGMPKERFSAEFPKEGPSILRIQQVVRGDSAAYFCASSPRDRNTGELFFGEGSRLTVL.

This chain connects TRBV13 to TRBJ1-2; TRBD1 matches at 7 bases. The J segment lost 4 bases and the V segment lost 0 bases, leaving 5 bases of the junction unmatched. Germline CDR1 and CDR2: PRHDT and FYEKMQ (reference sequence). The CDR3 runs 15 residues. CDR3 loop: CASSLGGQVTYGYTF. The CDR3 DNA is TGTGCCAGCAGCTTAGGTGGACAGGTGACCTATGGCTACACCTTC.

The rearrangement links TRBV30 to TRBJ2-5, with 10 bases matching TRBD2. With 3 bases clipped from V and 7 bases from J, the junction kept 17 bases outside the gene matches. Germline V gene data show CDR1 as GTSNPN and CDR2 as SVGIG (reference sequence). This CDR3 has 17 residues. CDR3 loop: CAWSGLGLAGVGRTQYF. Here the CDR3 DNA reads TGTGCCTGGAGCGGGCTGGGGCTAGCGGGGGTCGGGAGGACCCAGTACTTC.

The rearrangement links TRBV11-1 to TRBJ2-1; TRBD2 matches at 12 bases. V lost 4 bases and J lost 5; bases outside the gene matches: 3. CDR1 SGHAT and CDR2 FQDESV come from the germline V gene (reference sequence). The CDR3 extends over 15 amino acids. The CDR3 DNA follows: TGTGCCAGCAGCTCCGGACTAGCGGGGAACAATGAGCAGTTCTTC. This sequence encodes CASSSGLAGNNEQFF.

This chain links TRBV3-1 with TRBJ1-2; 11 bases are shared with TRBD1. The CDR3 extends over 14 amino acids. After removal of 4 bases from V and 6 bases from J, the junction contained 4 bases not matched to a gene. Germline assignment: CDR1 LGHDT and CDR2 YNNKEL (reference sequence). The DNA of the CDR3 is TGTGCCAGCAGCCTCCTGGGACAGGGGGATGGCTACACCTTC. Translated, it gives CASSLLGQGDGYTF.

This chain connects TRBV5-4 to TRBJ2-3; 7 nucleotides match TRBD2. CDR3 length: 15 amino acids. The germline V gene encodes CDR1 SGHNT and CDR2 YYREEE (reference sequence). V was clipped by 4 bases and J by 6 bases; unmatched bases: 11. The DNA of the CDR3 is TGTGCCAGCAGCCCAACGGGAGGAGACTGGGATACGCAGTATTTT. Encoded protein: CASSPTGGDWDTQYF.

The chain employs TRBV20-1 and TRBJ1-2; 11 bases fit TRBD1. Trimming at V came to 7 bases and at J to 3 bases, leaving 1 base not matched to a gene. From germline, CDR1 is DFQATT and CDR2 SNEGSKA (reference sequence). This CDR3 has 12 residues. The CDR3 DNA sequence: TGCAGTGGGACAGGGGGCGACTATGGCTACACCTTC. Translating gives CSGTGGDYGYTF.

V usage is TRBV3-1 and J usage is TRBJ2-7, with 7 bases matching TRBD2. Germline trimming cut 2 bases from V and 7 bases from J; bases unmatched to any gene: 8. The CDR3 consists of 14 residues. The germline V gene encodes CDR1 LGHDT and CDR2 YNNKEL (reference sequence). The CDR3 DNA is TGTGCCAGCAGCCAATACGCAGGGAGGGGAGAGCAGTACTTC. It yields the protein CASSQYAGRGEQYF.

The rearrangement uses TRBV14 and TRBJ2-6; D not resolved. Germline CDR1 reads SGHDN; CDR2 reads FVKESK. V was cut by 4 bases and J by 0 bases, with 10 bases left in between. CDR3 size: 16 residues. CDR3 sequence: CASSRGPFSGANVLTF. As DNA, the CDR3 is TGTGCCAGCAGCCGTGGACCGTTCTCTGGGGCCAACGTCCTGACTTTC.

The chain employs TRBV7-9 and TRBJ1-5; D gene ambiguous. Per the germline V gene, CDR1 is SEHNR and CDR2 is FQNEAQ (reference sequence). CDR3 length: 17 residues. With 1 base removed from V and 4 bases from J, the gap between germline ends came to 17 bases. CDR3 loop: CASSLVLVGQRNQPQHF. DNA of the CDR3: TGTGCCAGCAGCTTAGTCCTCGTCGGGCAGCGTAATCAGCCCCAGCATTTT.

This rearrangement joins TRBV7-3 to TRBJ1-2; no reliable D call. The CDR3 spans 13 residues. With 2 bases removed from V and 5 bases from J, the gap between germline ends came to 9 bases. Germline V gives CDR1 SGHTA, CDR2 FQGTGA. The CDR3 DNA follows: TGTGCCAGCAGCTTAGGCGTAGGGTATGGCTACACCTTC. Its protein is CASSLGVGYGYTF.

The rearrangement uses TRBV18 and TRBJ2-7, with D possibly matching TRBD2 (5 bases). The V end lost 3 bases, the J end lost 1 base, and 10 bases lay between the germline ends. Germline CDR1 reads KGHSH; CDR2 reads LQKENI. CDR3 length: 14 amino acids. CDR3 DNA sequence: TGTGCCAGCTCACCCGGACTGGGATCCTACGAGCAGTACTTC. Translated, it gives CASSPGLGSYEQYF.